These 15 T cell receptor beta chains originate from one sample sequenced in a study of blood T cell repertoires in COVID-19. Using immunoSEQ multiplex PCR, the repertoire was profiled, and TCRdb retains in-frame clones only, with some absent. The repertoire includes under 200,000 clones, about 83% of them detected once, and around 5.7% sits in the top ten. Material: PBMCs or T cells enriched from blood (not recorded which). These receptors all stem from a man aged 40-49 years with acute COVID-19.

CDR3 sequence reads: CASSSPGQGSTDTQYF. The CDR3 coding sequence is TGTGCCAGCAGTTCCCCGGGACAGGGATCCACAGATACGCAGTATTTT. This chain links TRBV28 with TRBJ2-3, with 9 bases fitting TRBD1. The CDR3 is made up of 16 amino acids. J lost 2 bases, V lost 4 bases, and 7 bases had no gene match. Germline V gives CDR1 MDHEN, CDR2 SYDVKM.

A word on this clone: The same CDR3 is also encoded by other DNA sequences in this sample. The chain carries TRBV28 and TRBJ1-1; D gene unclear. Germline CDR1 reads MDHEN; CDR2 reads SYDVKM. Trimming cost V 5 bases and J 0 bases, with 7 bases left between them. CDR3 length: 13 residues. CDR3 amino acids: CASSPRVNTEAFF. CDR3 coding DNA: TGTGCCAGCAGTCCGCGAGTGAACACTGAAGCTTTCTTT.

The CDR3 DNA is TGTGCCAGCAGCTTTAGCCAAGATCGCGAGCAGTACTTC. This codes for CASSFSQDREQYF. The chain couples TRBV11-2 to TRBJ2-7; D is unresolved. The germline V gene encodes CDR1 SGHAT and CDR2 FQNNGV. Trimming removed 3 bases from V and 6 bases from J, with 12 bases in between. The CDR3 runs 13 residues. The full variable domain, in which reference TRBV11-2 and TRBJ2-7 provide the parts outside the CDR3, is EAGVAQSPRYKIIEKRQSVAFWCNPISGHATLYWYQQILGQGPKLLIQFQNNGVVDDSQLPKDRFSAERLKGVDSTLKIQPAKLEDSAVYLCASSFSQDREQYFGPGTRLTVT.

This sequence joins TRBV12-3 or TRBV12-4 and TRBJ2-5; TRBD1 agrees at 9 bases. The CDR3 contains 13 residues. With 6 bases clipped from V and 5 bases from J, the junction kept 4 bases outside the gene matches. CDR3 bases: TGTGCCAGCAGGGGACAGGGCAGGGAGACCCAGTACTTC. Translating gives CASRGQGRETQYF.

There are a few counts of this clone. This sequence joins TRBV28 and TRBJ1-2; D may be TRBD1 (6 bases). Germline V gene lookup returns CDR1 MDHEN and CDR2 SYDVKM. This CDR3 has 12 residues. The germline V and J ends were trimmed by 10 bases and 3 bases, with 12 bases remaining between them. Here the CDR3 DNA reads TGTGCCATAAACAGGGTTGACTATGGCTACACCTTC. As protein: CAINRVDYGYTF.

The chain carries TRBV6-5 and TRBJ2-7; TRBD1 aligns across 7 bases. CDR1 and CDR2 (germline): MNHEY, SVGAGI. This CDR3 is built from 13 residues. V gave up 5 bases and J gave up 3 bases; unmatched junction bases: 4. The CDR3 spells CASSRDRRYEQYF. In nucleotides, the CDR3 is TGTGCCAGCAGTCGGGACAGACGCTACGAGCAGTACTTC.

The CDR3 nucleotides are TGTGCCTGGAGTGTTAGGAGCTCTGGAAACACCATATATTTT. This codes for CAWSVRSSGNTIYF. The chain uses TRBV30 and TRBJ1-3; D gene unclear. Germline V gives CDR1 GTSNPN, CDR2 SVGIG (reference sequence). Trimming left V 0 bases short and J 0 bases short, with 6 bases between. The CDR3 runs 14 residues. Full variable domain (rest looked up from reference TRBV30 and TRBJ1-3): SQTIHQWPATLVQPVGSPLSLECTVEGTSNPNLYWYRQAAGRGLQLLFYSVGIGQISSEVPQNLSASRPQDRQFILSSKKLLLSDSGFYLCAWSVRSSGNTIYFGEGSWLTVV.

The chain combines TRBV6-5 with TRBJ1-6; D call uncertain. The CDR3 has 12 amino acids. From germline, CDR1 is MNHEY and CDR2 SVGAGI. Trimming pared 10 bases from V and 1 base from J, leaving 5 bases between. CDR3 DNA sequence: TGTGCCACCCTATCCTATAATTCACCCCTCCACTTT. The encoded protein is CATLSYNSPLHF.

The chain couples TRBV4-1 to TRBJ2-3, with 7 positions matching TRBD1. V dropped 4 bases and J dropped 3; count of bases not matched to a gene: 7. Looked up from germline, CDR1 is MGHRA and CDR2 is YSYEKL. The CDR3 loop spans 15 amino acids. Here the CDR3 reads CASSLLLDRTDTQYF. CDR3 coding DNA: TGCGCCAGCAGCCTACTACTGGACAGGACAGATACGCAGTATTTT.

The V gene is TRBV7-2, the J gene TRBJ2-7, with D perhaps matching TRBD2 (5 bases). The ends were cut back, 1 base at V and 0 bases at J, with 10 bases in the middle. The germline V gene has CDR1 SGHTA and CDR2 FQGNSA. This CDR3 region has 15 residues. CDR3 protein: CASSLVIGSSYEQYF. The CDR3 DNA sequence: TGTGCCAGCAGCTTAGTAATAGGGAGCTCCTACGAGCAGTACTTC.

The CDR3 reads CSASPRGRGATEAFF. For the CDR3, the DNA is TGCAGTGCGAGTCCCAGGGGGCGAGGGGCCACTGAAGCTTTCTTT. The rearrangement links TRBV20-1 to TRBJ1-1; 8 bases fit TRBD1. This CDR3 is built from 15 residues. Germline loops: CDR1 DFQATT, CDR2 SNEGSKA (reference sequence). Trimming took 6 bases from V and 4 from J; bases not matched to a gene: 13.

The chain links TRBV4-1 to TRBJ2-7; 7 bases fit TRBD2. Germline CDR1 reads MGHRA; CDR2 reads YSYEKL. CDR3 length: 16 amino acids. V was pared by 1 base and J by 0 bases, with 6 bases of the junction left unmatched. Here the CDR3 reads CASSQAGLAVSYEQYF. As DNA, the CDR3 is TGCGCCAGCAGCCAAGCGGGCCTAGCGGTCTCCTACGAGCAGTACTTC.

This clone came up many times. This chain joins TRBV30 and TRBJ1-1; the D is unclear. CDR3 length: 12 amino acids. V lost 3 bases and J 1 base, leaving 6 bases between the germline ends. Germline values: CDR1 GTSNPN, CDR2 SVGIG (reference sequence). The CDR3 loop reads CAWRTGNTEAFF. The DNA of the CDR3 is TGTGCCTGGAGAACCGGGAACACTGAAGCTTTCTTT.

V usage is TRBV5-1 and J usage is TRBJ2-3; TRBD1 matches 7 bases. The V gene end was trimmed by 0 bases and the J gene end by 5 bases; junction bases not matched to a gene: 0. CDR1 is SGHRS, CDR2 YFSETQ, per germline. The CDR3 totals 13 residues. The CDR3 DNA reads as TGCGCCAGCAGCTTGGACAGGGGAGATACGCAGTATTTT. Translation: CASSLDRGDTQYF.

On this clone: The identical CDR3 is also encoded by other nucleotide sequences in the sample. This chain joins TRBV9 and TRBJ2-7; TRBD1 agrees at 7 bases. In germline, CDR1 is SGDLS, CDR2 YYNGEE. This CDR3 contains 14 residues. V shed 0 bases and J 2 bases; nucleotides not matched to a gene: 2. CDR3 in DNA: TGTGCCAGCAGCGTAGGGCAGGGGGCCTACGAGCAGTACTTC. Amino acid sequence: CASSVGQGAYEQYF. Based on the CDR3 plus reference TRBV9 and TRBJ2-7, the full variable domain is DSGVTQTPKHLITATGQRVTLRCSPRSGDLSVYWYQQSLDQGLQFLIQYYNGEERAKGNILERFSAQQFPDLHSELNLSSLELGDSALYFCASSVGQGAYEQYFGPGTRLTVT.